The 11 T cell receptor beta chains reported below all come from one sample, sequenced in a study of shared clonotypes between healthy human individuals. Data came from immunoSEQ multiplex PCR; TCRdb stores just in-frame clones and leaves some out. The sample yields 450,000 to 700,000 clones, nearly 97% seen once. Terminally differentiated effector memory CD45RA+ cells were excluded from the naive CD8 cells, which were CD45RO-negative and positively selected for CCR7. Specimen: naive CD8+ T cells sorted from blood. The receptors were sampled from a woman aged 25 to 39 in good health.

CDR3 residues: CASSLSGEGVYGYTF. Written as DNA, the CDR3 is TGTGCCAGCAGTTTATCAGGGGAAGGGGTCTATGGCTACACCTTC. V and J are TRBV28 and TRBJ1-2; TRBD1 is a possible D gene (6 bases). Looked up from germline, CDR1 is MDHEN and CDR2 is SYDVKM. The CDR3 contains 15 residues. The V and J ends lost 1 base and 4 bases respectively, with 13 bases between them.

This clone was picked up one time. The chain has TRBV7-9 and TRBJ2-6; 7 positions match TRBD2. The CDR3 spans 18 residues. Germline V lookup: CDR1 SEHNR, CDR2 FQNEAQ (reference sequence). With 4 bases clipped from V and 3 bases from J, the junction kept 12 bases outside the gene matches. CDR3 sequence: CASSSRLAAKFGANVLTF. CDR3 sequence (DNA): TGTGCCAGCAGCTCCAGACTAGCTGCAAAATTTGGGGCCAACGTCCTGACTTTC.

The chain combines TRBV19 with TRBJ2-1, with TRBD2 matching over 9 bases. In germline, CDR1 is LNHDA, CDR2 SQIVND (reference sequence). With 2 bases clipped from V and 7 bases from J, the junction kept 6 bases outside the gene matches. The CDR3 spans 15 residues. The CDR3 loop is CASSILAGGPNEQFF. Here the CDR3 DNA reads TGTGCCAGTAGTATATTGGCGGGAGGGCCGAATGAGCAGTTCTTC. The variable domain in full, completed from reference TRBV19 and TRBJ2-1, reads DGGITQSPKYLFRKEGQNVTLSCEQNLNHDAMYWYRQDPGQGLRLIYYSQIVNDFQKGDIAEGYSVSREKKESFPLTVTSAQKNPTAFYLCASSILAGGPNEQFFGPGTRLTVL.

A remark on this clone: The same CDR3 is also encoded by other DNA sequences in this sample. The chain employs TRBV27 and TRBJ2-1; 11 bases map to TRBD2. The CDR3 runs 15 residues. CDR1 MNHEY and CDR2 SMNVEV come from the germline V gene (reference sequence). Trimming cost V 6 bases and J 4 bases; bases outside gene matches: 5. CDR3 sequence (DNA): TGTGCCAGCAGCACCGGGACTAGCGGATACAATGAGCAGTTCTTC. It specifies CASSTGTSGYNEQFF.

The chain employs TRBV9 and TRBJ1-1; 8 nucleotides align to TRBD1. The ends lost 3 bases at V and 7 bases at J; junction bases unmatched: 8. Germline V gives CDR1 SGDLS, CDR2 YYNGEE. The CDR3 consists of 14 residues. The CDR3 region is CASSEGTGWDEAFF. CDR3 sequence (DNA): TGTGCCAGCAGCGAAGGGACAGGCTGGGATGAAGCTTTCTTT. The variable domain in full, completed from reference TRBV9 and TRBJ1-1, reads DSGVTQTPKHLITATGQRVTLRCSPRSGDLSVYWYQQSLDQGLQFLIQYYNGEERAKGNILERFSAQQFPDLHSELNLSSLELGDSALYFCASSEGTGWDEAFFGQGTRLTVV.

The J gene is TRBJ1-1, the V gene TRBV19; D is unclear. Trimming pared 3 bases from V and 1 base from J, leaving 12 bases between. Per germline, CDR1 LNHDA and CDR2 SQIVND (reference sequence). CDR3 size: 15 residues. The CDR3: CASSMYETANTEAFF. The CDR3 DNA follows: TGTGCCAGTAGTATGTACGAGACGGCGAACACTGAAGCTTTCTTT.

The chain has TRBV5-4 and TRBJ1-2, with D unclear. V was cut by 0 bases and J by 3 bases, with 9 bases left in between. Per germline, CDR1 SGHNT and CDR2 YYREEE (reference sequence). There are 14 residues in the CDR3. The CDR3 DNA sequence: TGTGCCAGCAGCTTGGATCAAGACTACTATGGCTACACCTTC. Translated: CASSLDQDYYGYTF.

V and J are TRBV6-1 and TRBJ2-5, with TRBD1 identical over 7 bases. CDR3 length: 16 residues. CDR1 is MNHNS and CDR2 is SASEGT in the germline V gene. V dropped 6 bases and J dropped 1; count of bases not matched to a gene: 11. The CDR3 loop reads CASRERTGPLQETQYF. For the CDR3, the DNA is TGTGCCAGCAGGGAAAGGACAGGCCCTCTCCAAGAGACCCAGTACTTC.

CDR3 sequence (DNA): TGTGCCAGCAGTTCCCGGCTCCTCAACGAGCAGTACTTC. Encoded protein: CASSSRLLNEQYF. The J gene is TRBJ2-7, the V gene TRBV27; no definite D call. Germline loops: CDR1 MNHEY, CDR2 SMNVEV (reference sequence). V was trimmed by 4 bases and J by 5 bases, leaving 12 bases between them. This CDR3 has 13 amino acids.

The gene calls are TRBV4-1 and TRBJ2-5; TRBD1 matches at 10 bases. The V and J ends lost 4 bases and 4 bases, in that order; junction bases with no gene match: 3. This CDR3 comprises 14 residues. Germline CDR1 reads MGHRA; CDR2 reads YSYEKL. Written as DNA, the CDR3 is TGCGCCAGCAGCCGGCGGGACAGGGGAGAGACCCAGTACTTC. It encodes CASSRRDRGETQYF.

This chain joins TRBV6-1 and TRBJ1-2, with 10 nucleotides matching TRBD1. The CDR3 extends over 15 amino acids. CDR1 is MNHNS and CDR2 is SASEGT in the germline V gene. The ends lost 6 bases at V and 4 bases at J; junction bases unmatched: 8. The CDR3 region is CASSSGTGVAYGYTF. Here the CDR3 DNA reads TGTGCCAGCAGCTCCGGGACAGGGGTGGCCTATGGCTACACCTTC.